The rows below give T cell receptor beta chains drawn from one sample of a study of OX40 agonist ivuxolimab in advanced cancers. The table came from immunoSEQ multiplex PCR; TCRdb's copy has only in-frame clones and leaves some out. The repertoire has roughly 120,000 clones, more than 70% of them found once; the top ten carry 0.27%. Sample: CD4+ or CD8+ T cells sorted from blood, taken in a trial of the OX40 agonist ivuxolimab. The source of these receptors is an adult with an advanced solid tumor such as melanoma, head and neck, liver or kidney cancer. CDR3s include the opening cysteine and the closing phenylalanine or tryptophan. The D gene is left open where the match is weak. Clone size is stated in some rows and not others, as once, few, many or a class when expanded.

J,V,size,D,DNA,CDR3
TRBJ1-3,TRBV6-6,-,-,TGTGCCAGCAGTCGGACAGAAGGAAACACCATATATTTT,CASSRTEGNTIYF
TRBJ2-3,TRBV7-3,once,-,TGTGCCAGCAGCTCAACCGGCACAGATACGCAGTATTTT,CASSSTGTDTQYF
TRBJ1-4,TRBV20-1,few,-,TGCAGTGTCCTTGTTAATGAAAAACTGTTTTTT,CSVLVNEKLFF
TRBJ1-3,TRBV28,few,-,TGTGCCAGCAGTTCACCCGCAGGATTGGGAGGAAACACCATATATTTT,CASSSPAGLGGNTIYF
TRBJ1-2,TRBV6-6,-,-,TGTGCCAGTAGAGCGAACTATGGCTACACCTTC,CASRANYGYTF
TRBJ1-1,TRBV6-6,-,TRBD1,TGTGCCAGCAACACAGGGGGTCGTGGTGAAGCTTTCTTT,CASNTGGRGEAFF
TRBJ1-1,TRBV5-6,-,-,TGTGCCAGCAGCACACAACCGAGAGAGGACACTGAAGCTTTCTTT,CASSTQPREDTEAFF
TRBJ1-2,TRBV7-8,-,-,TGTGCCAGCAGCTTAGCGGTGGGGCCCTATGGCTACACCTTC,CASSLAVGPYGYTF
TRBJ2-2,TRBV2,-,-,TGTGCCAAACGAGGACCGACCCACACCGGGGAGCTGTTTTTT,CAKRGPTHTGELFF
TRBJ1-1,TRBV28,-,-,TGTGCCAGCAGGACAAGGGTCACTGAAGCTTTCTTT,CASRTRVTEAFF
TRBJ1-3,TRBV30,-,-,TGTGCCTGGAGGGTGACGAGTTCTGGAAACACCATATATTTT,CAWRVTSSGNTIYF
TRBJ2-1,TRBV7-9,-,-,TGTGCCAGCAGCTTAGAGACAGGCGTCAATGAGCAGTTCTTC,CASSLETGVNEQFF
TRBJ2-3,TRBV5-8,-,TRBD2,TGTGCCAGCAGCGGCCGCCTAGCGGGAGTTGTAACAGATACGCAGTATTTT,CASSGRLAGVVTDTQYF
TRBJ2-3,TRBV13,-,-,TGTGCCAGCAGCTTTTCCGGGAAGGAGACAGATACGCAGTATTTT,CASSFSGKETDTQYF
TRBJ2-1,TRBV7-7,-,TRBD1,TGTGCTAGCAGCTCGGGACAGACCAATGAGCAGTTCTTC,CASSSGQTNEQFF
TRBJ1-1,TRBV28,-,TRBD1,TGTGCCAGCAGTCCCGGACAGGGTAAAGCTTTCTTT,CASSPGQGKAFF
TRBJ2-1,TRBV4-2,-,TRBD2,TGTGCCAGCAGCCAGGAGACTAGCGGGGGGCCGGATGAGCAGTTCTTC,CASSQETSGGPDEQFF
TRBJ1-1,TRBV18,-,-,TGTGCCAGCTCACCGTACGAAGGGTTGTCGAACACTGAAGCTTTCTTT,CASSPYEGLSNTEAFF
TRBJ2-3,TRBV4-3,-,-,TGCGCCAGCAGCCAAGGGGGGCTCACAGATACGCAGTATTTT,CASSQGGLTDTQYF
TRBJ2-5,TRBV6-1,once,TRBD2,TGTGCCAGCAGATTCGGGGGGGCCAACCAAGAGACCCAGTACTTC,CASRFGGANQETQYF
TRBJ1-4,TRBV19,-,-,TGTGCCAGTAGTATGCAGGGGCTTCATAGGGCAACTAATGAAAAACTGTTTTTT,CASSMQGLHRATNEKLFF
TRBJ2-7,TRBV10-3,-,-,TGTGCCATCAGTGAGCCCCTCGGGCACGTTTACGAGCAGTACTTC,CAISEPLGHVYEQYF
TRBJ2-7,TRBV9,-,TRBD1,TGTGCCAGCAGCGTCGGGACAGGCAAAACGTGGGAGCAGTACTTC,CASSVGTGKTWEQYF
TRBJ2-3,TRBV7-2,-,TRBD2,TGTGCCAGCAGCTTAGTGACTAGCGGGGCAGATACGCAGTATTTT,CASSLVTSGADTQYF
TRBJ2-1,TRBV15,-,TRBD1,TGTGCCACCAGCATACAGGGGGCCAATGAGCAGTTCTTC,CATSIQGANEQFF
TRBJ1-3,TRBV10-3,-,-,TGTGCTATCAGTGAGTCGGCGACCCAGGGAAACACCATATATTTT,CAISESATQGNTIYF
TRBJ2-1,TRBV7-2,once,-,TGTGCCAGCAGCTTAGGGAGGGCCTACAATGAGCAGTTCTTC,CASSLGRAYNEQFF
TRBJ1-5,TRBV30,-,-,TGTGCCTGGAGTCGCGATGGGCCTTTCCCAGGGTTGAAGCCCCAGCATTTT,CAWSRDGPFPGLKPQHF
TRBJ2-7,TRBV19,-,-,TGTGCCAGTAGTGCGACTTATATAGGAATAAGCTCCTACGAGCAGTACTTC,CASSATYIGISSYEQYF
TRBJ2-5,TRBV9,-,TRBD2,TGTGCCAGCAGCGTATTTGGGAGGGGAGTAGAGACCCAGTACTTC,CASSVFGRGVETQYF
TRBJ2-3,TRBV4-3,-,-,TGCGCCAGCAGCCAAGATGGTCCAGATACGCAGTATTTT,CASSQDGPDTQYF
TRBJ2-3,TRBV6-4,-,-,TGTGCCAGCAGTGAAGGTGGGGAGTACAATACGCAGTATTTT,CASSEGGEYNTQYF
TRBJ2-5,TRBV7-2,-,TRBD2,TGTGCCAGCAGCTTAGGGTCGGGAGGGGATGAGACCCAGTACTTC,CASSLGSGGDETQYF
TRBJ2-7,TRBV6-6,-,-,TGTGCCAGCACCTACCGTAGGACATTCTCCTACGAGCAGTACTTC,CASTYRRTFSYEQYF
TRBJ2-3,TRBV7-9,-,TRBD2,TGTGCCAGCACCCCCTTGCTTGGCGGGGGGCAGGATACGCAGTATTTT,CASTPLLGGGQDTQYF
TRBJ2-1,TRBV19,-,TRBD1,TGTGCCAGTAGTTCACGGACAGGGTACAATGAGCAGTTCTTC,CASSSRTGYNEQFF
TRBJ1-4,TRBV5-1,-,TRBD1,TGCGCCAGCAGTCGGGACAGGGTGGGCGAAAAACTGTTTTTT,CASSRDRVGEKLFF
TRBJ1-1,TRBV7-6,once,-,TGTGCCAGCAGCCCCCGGTGGCAGCTACGAGTGAACACTGAAGCTTTCTTT,CASSPRWQLRVNTEAFF
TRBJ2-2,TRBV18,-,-,TGTGCCAGCTCACCCTCCGGCGGGACAGCAAACACCGGGGAGCTGTTTTTT,CASSPSGGTANTGELFF
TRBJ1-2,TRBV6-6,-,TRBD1,TGTGCCAGCAGTTCCCCGGGACAGGGCGGGAATGGCTACACCTTC,CASSSPGQGGNGYTF
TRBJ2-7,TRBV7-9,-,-,TGTGCCAGCAGCTTAGGCAGTAAAGACTACGAGCAGTACTTC,CASSLGSKDYEQYF
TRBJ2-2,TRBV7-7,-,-,TGTGCTAGCAGCGTGGAGAACACCGGGGAGCTGTTTTTT,CASSVENTGELFF
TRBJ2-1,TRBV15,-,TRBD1,TGTGCCACCAAGGGGACAGATTCCTACAATGAGCAGTTCTTC,CATKGTDSYNEQFF
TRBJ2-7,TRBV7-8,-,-,TGTGCCAGCAGCTTATACCCGGTCTCCTACGAGCAGTACTTC,CASSLYPVSYEQYF
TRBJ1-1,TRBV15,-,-,TGTGCCACCAGCAACGTGAACACTGAAGCTTTCTTT,CATSNVNTEAFF
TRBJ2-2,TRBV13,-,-,TGTGCCAGCAGCCAGCGTAGGGATAGTCACACCGGGGAGCTGTTTTTT,CASSQRRDSHTGELFF
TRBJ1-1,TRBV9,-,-,TGTGCCAGCAGCGTAGATGGAGGGCTGGCCACTGAAGCTTTCTTT,CASSVDGGLATEAFF
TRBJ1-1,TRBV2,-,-,TGTGCCAGCGATGAGGGGTTTACGAACACTGAAGCTTTCTTT,CASDEGFTNTEAFF
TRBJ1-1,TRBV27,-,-,TGTGCCAGCTATTCTCCACCGGGCCCCGCCACTGAAGCTTTCTTT,CASYSPPGPATEAFF